In its sample, the clone carrying this T cell receptor beta chain was seen many times. The junction differs from germline at one of its ends, possibly a read error. The CDR3 loop spans 17 amino acids. Germline V gene sequence: CDR1 DFQATT, CDR2 SNEGSKA (reference sequence). TCRdb used MiXCR to reprocess the RT-PCR reads, holding one entry per CDR3 protein. The sample shows hundreds of thousands of distinct CDR3 sequences, approximately 14% of them seen only once. V and J are TRBV20-1 and TRBJ2-1; 10 bases are a match to TRBD2. The sample consisted of memory CD4+ T cells from blood. The clonotype was recovered from a female donor in good health, serving as a healthy control. CDR3 in amino acids: CSASGAPSGSSHNEQFF. Here the CDR3 DNA reads TGCAGTGCTAGCGGGGCCCCTAGCGGGAGCTCCCACAATGAGCAGTTCTTC.